The clone carrying this T cell receptor beta chain was observed at least ten times. Its matching antigen is unknown. This specimen comes from a study of Graves' ophthalmopathy and Graves' hyperthyroidism. Study details: Hyperthyroidism is called stable when no ophthalmopathy develops within 18 months of follow-up. General study points: At about 69% sensitivity and 72.22% specificity, the model predicted progression of the ophthalmopathy. A majority of expanded thyroid clonotypes exceeding 0.001 frequency were likewise present in blood.

Physicians reached a diagnosis by relying on clinical symptoms, serum thyroxine, TRAb, thyroid ultrasound and orbital computed tomography. From germline, CDR1 is SNHLY and CDR2 FYNNEI. The ends were cut back, 6 bases at V and 7 bases at J, with 12 bases in the middle. This CDR3 has 12 amino acids. Transcripts of RNA were the source for amplifying TCR beta CDR3 regions. Investigators did first-round RT-PCR with HTBI primers, then second-round multiplex PCR. MiXCR, applied by TCRdb to the multiplex PCR reads, yields one record per CDR3 protein. The sample lists approximately 1.2 million distinct CDR3 sequences; about two fifths were seen once.

The TCR comes from an adult man with Graves' hyperthyroidism. Sequencing was done on a sample of peripheral blood or thyroid tissue (not recorded which). The rearrangement links TRBV2 to TRBJ2-5, with D perhaps TRBD1 (6 bases). The CDR3 DNA follows: TGTGCCAGCAGACAGGGTACGGTGACCCAGTACTTC. Protein sequence: CASRQGTVTQYF.